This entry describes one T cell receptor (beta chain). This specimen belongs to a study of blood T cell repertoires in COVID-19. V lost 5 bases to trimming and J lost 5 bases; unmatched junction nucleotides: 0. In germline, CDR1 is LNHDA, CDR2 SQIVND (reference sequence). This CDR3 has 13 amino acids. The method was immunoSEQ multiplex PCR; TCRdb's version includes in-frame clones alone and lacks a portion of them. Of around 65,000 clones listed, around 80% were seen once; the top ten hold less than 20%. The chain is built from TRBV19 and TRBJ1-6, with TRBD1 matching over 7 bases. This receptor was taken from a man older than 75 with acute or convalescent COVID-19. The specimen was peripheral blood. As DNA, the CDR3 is TGTGCCAGTAGTCAGGGGGATAATTCACCCCTCCACTTT. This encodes CASSQGDNSPLHF. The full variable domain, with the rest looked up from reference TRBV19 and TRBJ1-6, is DGGITQSPKYLFRKEGQNVTLSCEQNLNHDAMYWYRQDPGQGLRLIYYSQIVNDFQKGDIAEGYSVSREKKESFPLTVTSAQKNPTAFYLCASSQGDNSPLHFGNGTRLTVT.